This section outlines one T cell receptor beta chain sequence together with its context. This entry comes from a study of blood T cell repertoires in COVID-19. On the study more broadly: Sites in the United States, Italy and Spain provided acute and convalescent COVID-19 samples. Sample material is recorded as cDNA or gDNA derived from T cells, B-cell-depleted T cells, or PBMCs.

Per the study methods: How many nucleated cells were present was estimated from reference gene primer amplification. Sequencing used immunoSEQ multiplex PCR; TCRdb keeps in-frame clones, though not all of them. V and J calls and clone size follow that table, whereas D and trimming were derived from the DNA. There are some 150,000 clones in the sample; 88% occur only once, and 2.3% lies in the top ten. Looked up from germline, CDR1 is MNHEY and CDR2 is SVGAGI. With 4 bases clipped from V and 4 bases from J, the junction kept 9 bases outside the gene matches. The CDR3 extends over 16 amino acids. The clonotype was recovered from a human donor in a cohort sampled during active COVID-19. Sequences were obtained from peripheral blood. The gene calls are TRBV6-5 and TRBJ1-3; TRBD1 agrees at 8 bases. The CDR3 DNA follows: TGTGCCAGCAGTTCAGGCACGACAGGGGACGGAAACACCATATATTTT. Its protein product is CASSSGTTGDGNTIYF.